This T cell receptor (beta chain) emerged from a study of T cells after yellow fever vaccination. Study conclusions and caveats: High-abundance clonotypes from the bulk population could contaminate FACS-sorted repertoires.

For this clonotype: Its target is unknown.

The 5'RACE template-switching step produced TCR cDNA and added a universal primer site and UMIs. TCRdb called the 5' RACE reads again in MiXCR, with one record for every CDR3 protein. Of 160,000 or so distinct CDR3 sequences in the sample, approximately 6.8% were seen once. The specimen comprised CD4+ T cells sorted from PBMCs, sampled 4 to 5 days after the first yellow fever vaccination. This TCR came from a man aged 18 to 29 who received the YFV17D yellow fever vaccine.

CDR3 nucleotides: TGTGCCAGCAGTTTCAAGGGGACAGGGTTCTACGAGCAGTACGTC. Amino acid sequence: CASSFKGTGFYEQYV. The chain uses TRBV28 and TRBJ2-7; 9 nucleotides align to TRBD1. The CDR3 loop spans 15 amino acids. After removal of 3 bases from V and 3 bases from J, the junction contained 6 bases not matched to a gene. Germline CDR1 MDHEN, CDR2 SYDVKM.